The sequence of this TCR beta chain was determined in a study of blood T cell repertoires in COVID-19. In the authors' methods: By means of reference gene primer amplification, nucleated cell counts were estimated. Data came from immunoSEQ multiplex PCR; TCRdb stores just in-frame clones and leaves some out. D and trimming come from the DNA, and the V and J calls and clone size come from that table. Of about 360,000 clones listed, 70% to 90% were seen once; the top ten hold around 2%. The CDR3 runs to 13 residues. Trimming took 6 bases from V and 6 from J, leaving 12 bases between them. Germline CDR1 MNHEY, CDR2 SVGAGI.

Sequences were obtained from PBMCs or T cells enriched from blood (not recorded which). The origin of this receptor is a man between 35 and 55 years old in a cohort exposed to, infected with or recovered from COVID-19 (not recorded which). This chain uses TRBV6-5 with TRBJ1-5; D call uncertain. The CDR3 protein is CASSPGGPQPQHF. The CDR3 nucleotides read TGTGCCAGCAGCCCGGGAGGGCCTCAGCCCCAGCATTTT.